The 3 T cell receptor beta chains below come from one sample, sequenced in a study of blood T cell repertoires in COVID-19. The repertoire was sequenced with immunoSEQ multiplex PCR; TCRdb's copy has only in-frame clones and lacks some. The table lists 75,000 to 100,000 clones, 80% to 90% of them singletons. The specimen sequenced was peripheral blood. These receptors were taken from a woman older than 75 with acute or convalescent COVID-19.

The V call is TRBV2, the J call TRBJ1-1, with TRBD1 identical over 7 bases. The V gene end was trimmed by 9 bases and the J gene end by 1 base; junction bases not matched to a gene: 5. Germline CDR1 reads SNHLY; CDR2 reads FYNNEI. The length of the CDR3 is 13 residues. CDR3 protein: CASTTGTNTEAFF. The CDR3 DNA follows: TGTGCCAGTACGACAGGGACGAACACTGAAGCTTTCTTT.

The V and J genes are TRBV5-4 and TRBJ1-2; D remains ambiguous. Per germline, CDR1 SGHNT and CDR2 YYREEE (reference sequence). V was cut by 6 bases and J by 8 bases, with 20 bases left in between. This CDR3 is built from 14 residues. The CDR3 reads CASTSTLAVGGYTF. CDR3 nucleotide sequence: TGTGCCAGCACCTCTACGTTGGCGGTTGGCGGCTACACCTTC.

CDR3 sequence: CASSLDGGGTQEQYF. CDR3 sequence (DNA): TGCGCCAGCAGCTTGGATGGCGGGGGTACTCAGGAGCAGTACTTC. This chain joins TRBV5-1 and TRBJ2-7; 7 bases are shared with TRBD2. The CDR3 has 15 amino acids. The V segment lost 0 bases and the J segment 7 bases; nucleotides outside the gene matches: 10. Per the germline V gene, CDR1 is SGHRS and CDR2 is YFSETQ.